This TCR beta chain is drawn from a study of Ad26.COV2.S vaccination and SARS-CoV-2 variants. Specified treatment: about 20 received Ad26.COV2.S at low or high dose, single or two shots; about 5 received placebo; per-sample allocation not given. Each sample was drawn 63 days after the first injection (of vaccine or placebo). Assay used: immunoSEQ multiplex PCR; TCRdb lists only in-frame clones, some missing. Here the sample spans fewer than 400,000 clones, about 85% being singletons. V gave up 4 bases and J gave up 0 bases, with 10 bases separating them. The germline CDR1 and CDR2 sequences are LGHDT and YNNKEL (reference sequence). The CDR3 spans 15 residues.

The receptor's source is a person aged 18-65 years who received the Ad26.COV2.S COVID-19 vaccine or a placebo. The gene calls are TRBV3-1 (or the pseudogene TRBV3-2) and TRBJ1-3, with unresolved D. Sequencing was performed on peripheral blood, taken in a trial of Ad26.COV2.S vaccine versus placebo. The CDR3 DNA follows: TGTGCCAGCAGCCGCCGCCGCTCCTCTGGAAACACCATATATTTT. It translates to CASSRRRSSGNTIYF.